Each of the 10 T cell receptor beta chains below was sequenced from the same sample in a study of shared clonotypes between healthy human individuals. Method: immunoSEQ multiplex PCR; TCRdb's copy keeps in-frame clones and lacks some. The sample yields hundreds of thousands of clones, around two thirds seen once. Sequencing was performed on memory CD4+ T cells sorted from blood. The subset denotes: CD45RA-negative fraction. The receptors were gathered from a woman in her thirties in good health.

CDR3: CASSTIDTQYF. The CDR3 bases are TGTGCCAGCAGTACGATAGATACGCAGTATTTT. This chain connects TRBV6-1 to TRBJ2-3; D uncertain. Trimming pared 5 bases from V and 5 bases from J, leaving 5 bases between. CDR3 length: 11 amino acids. Germline CDR1 reads MNHNS; CDR2 reads SASEGT.

The V gene is TRBV19, the J gene TRBJ2-3; D gene unclear. The CDR3 consists of 17 residues. Germline V gene lookup returns CDR1 LNHDA and CDR2 SQIVND (reference sequence). The V end lost 4 bases, the J end lost 0 bases, and 17 bases lay between the germline ends. Written as DNA, the CDR3 is TGTGCCAGTAGTAGGTCCAGGAGTTGGGAAAGCACAGATACGCAGTATTTT. This gives the protein CASSRSRSWESTDTQYF.

The chain carries TRBV2 and TRBJ1-5, with 7 bases fitting TRBD1. J lost 2 bases, V lost 6 bases, and 4 bases had no gene match. Germline V gene lookup returns CDR1 SNHLY and CDR2 FYNNEI. The CDR3 loop spans 14 amino acids. This CDR3 is CASSDRAGNQPQHF. Written as DNA, the CDR3 is TGTGCCAGCAGCGACAGGGCAGGCAATCAGCCCCAGCATTTT.

The genes are TRBV2 and TRBJ2-3, with D unclear. Trimming took 6 bases from V and 0 from J, leaving 10 bases between them. Per the germline V gene, CDR1 is SNHLY and CDR2 is FYNNEI. The CDR3 consists of 14 residues. DNA of the CDR3: TGTGCCAGCAGAACGCGGATTAGCACAGATACGCAGTATTTT. Translated: CASRTRISTDTQYF.

The V gene is TRBV5-8, the J gene TRBJ1-5; D ambiguous. Deletions cut 7 bases from V and 6 bases from J, with 14 bases between. Germline loops: CDR1 SGHTS, CDR2 YDEGEE. The CDR3 is made up of 13 amino acids. CDR3 in DNA: TGTGCCAGCCCCGGCGGGAGGGTTCAGCCCCAGCATTTT. As protein: CASPGGRVQPQHF.

This clone was counted between two and nine times. The gene calls are TRBV5-1 and TRBJ1-1, with D unresolved. In germline, CDR1 is SGHRS, CDR2 YFSETQ. The V and J ends lost 2 bases and 6 bases respectively, with 14 bases between them. The CDR3 is made up of 14 amino acids. Written as DNA, the CDR3 is TGCGCCAGCAGCTTCGGGGTGATCTTGGCTGAAGCTTTCTTT. Its translation is CASSFGVILAEAFF.

This clone has more than one count but fewer than ten. DNA for the CDR3: TGTGCCAGCAGTTTAACAACTTCGATACCTGAAGCTTTCTTT. Translation gives CASSLTTSIPEAFF. This chain uses TRBV27 with TRBJ1-1; no definite D call. Deletions cut 2 bases from V and 6 bases from J, with 13 bases between. Germline CDR1 and CDR2: MNHEY and SMNVEV (reference sequence). The CDR3 is 14 residues long.

J is TRBJ2-2 and V is TRBV7-8; no reliable D call. CDR3 length equals 13 residues. Germline CDR1 SGHVS, CDR2 FQNEAQ. Trimming took off 0 bases at V and 7 bases at J, with 6 bases between the two ends. CDR3 protein: CASSLAFLGELFF. For the CDR3, the DNA is TGTGCCAGCAGCTTAGCGTTCCTCGGGGAGCTGTTTTTT.

The chain links TRBV19 to TRBJ2-1, with a weak D call TRBD1 (6 bases). This CDR3 has 15 residues. V was shortened by 3 bases and J by 3 bases, with 12 bases between the two germline ends. CDR1 and CDR2 (germline): LNHDA, SQIVND (reference sequence). In DNA, the CDR3 is TGTGCCAGTAGTATGGGGGACAAGGACTACAATGAGCAGTTCTTC. This codes for CASSMGDKDYNEQFF. Filled out from reference TRBV19 and TRBJ2-1, the complete variable domain reads DGGITQSPKYLFRKEGQNVTLSCEQNLNHDAMYWYRQDPGQGLRLIYYSQIVNDFQKGDIAEGYSVSREKKESFPLTVTSAQKNPTAFYLCASSMGDKDYNEQFFGPGTRLTVL.

As for this clone: The junction shows a germline mismatch at one end, possibly a read error. Other DNA sequences from this sample encode an identical CDR3 as well. This sequence joins TRBV30 and TRBJ2-7; perhaps D is TRBD1 or TRBD2 (5 bases each). CDR1 is GTSNPN and CDR2 is SVGIG in the germline V gene (reference sequence). The CDR3 consists of 13 residues. The CDR3 loop is CAWTRDVSYEQYF. The CDR3 bases are TGTGCCTGGACCCGGGACGTTTCCTACGAGCAGTACTTT.